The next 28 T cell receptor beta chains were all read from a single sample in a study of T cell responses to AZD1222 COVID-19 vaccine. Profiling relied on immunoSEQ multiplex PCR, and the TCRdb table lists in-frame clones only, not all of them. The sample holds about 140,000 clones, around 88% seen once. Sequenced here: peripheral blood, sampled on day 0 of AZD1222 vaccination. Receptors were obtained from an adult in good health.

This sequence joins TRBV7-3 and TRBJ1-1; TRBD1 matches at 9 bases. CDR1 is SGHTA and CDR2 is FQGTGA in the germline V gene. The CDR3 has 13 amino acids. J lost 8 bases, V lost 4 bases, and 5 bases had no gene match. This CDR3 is CASSYGQGREAFF. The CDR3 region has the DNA TGTGCCAGCAGCTACGGACAGGGGAGAGAAGCTTTCTTT.

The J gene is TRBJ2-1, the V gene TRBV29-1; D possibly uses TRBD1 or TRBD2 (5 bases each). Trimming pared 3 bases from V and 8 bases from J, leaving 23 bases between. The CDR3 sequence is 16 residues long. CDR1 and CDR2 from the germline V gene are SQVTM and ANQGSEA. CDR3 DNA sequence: TGCAGCGTTGATTGGGGGTTGTGGGGGAAGGTCGATGAGCAGTTCTTC. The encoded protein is CSVDWGLWGKVDEQFF.

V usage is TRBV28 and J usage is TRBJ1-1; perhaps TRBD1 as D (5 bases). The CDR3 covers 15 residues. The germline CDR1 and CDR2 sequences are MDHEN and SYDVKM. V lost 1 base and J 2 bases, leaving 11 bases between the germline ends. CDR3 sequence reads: CASSLLGGPNTEAFF. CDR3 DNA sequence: TGTGCCAGCAGTTTATTGGGGGGACCTAACACTGAAGCTTTCTTT.

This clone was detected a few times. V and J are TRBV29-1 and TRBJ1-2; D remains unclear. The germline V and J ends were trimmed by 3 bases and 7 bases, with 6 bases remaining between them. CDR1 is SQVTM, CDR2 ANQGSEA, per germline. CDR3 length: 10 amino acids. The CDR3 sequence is CSVEEGGYTF. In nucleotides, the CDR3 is TGCAGCGTTGAGGAAGGTGGCTACACCTTC.

CDR3 bases: TGTGCCACCAGTGATTCCTCAGGCAGTATTGGGAGCTACACCTTC. Translating it yields CATSDSSGSIGSYTF. The chain couples TRBV24-1 to TRBJ1-2; unclear D gene. This CDR3 has 15 residues. V lost 2 bases, J lost 9 bases, and 18 bases lay in between. Germline CDR1 reads KGHDR; CDR2 reads SFDVKD.

The CDR3 DNA follows: TGTGCCAGCAGCTTGTCCAGCACGAACACCGGGGAGCTGTTTTTT. Translating gives CASSLSSTNTGELFF. The chain carries TRBV5-4 and TRBJ2-2; the D is unclear. The germline V and J ends were trimmed by 1 base and 0 bases, with 7 bases remaining between them. Germline CDR1 is SGHNT and CDR2 is YYREEE (reference sequence). CDR3 length: 15 residues.

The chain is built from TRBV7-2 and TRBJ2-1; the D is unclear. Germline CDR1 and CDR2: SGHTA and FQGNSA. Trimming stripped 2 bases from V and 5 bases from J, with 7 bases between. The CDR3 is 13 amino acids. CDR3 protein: CASSLMPNNEQFF. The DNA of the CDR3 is TGTGCCAGCAGCTTAATGCCTAACAATGAGCAGTTCTTC. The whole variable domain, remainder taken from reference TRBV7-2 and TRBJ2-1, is GAGVSQSPSNKVTEKGKDVELRCDPISGHTALYWYRQSLGQGLEFLIYFQGNSAPDKSGLPSDRFSAERTGGSVSTLTIQRTQQEDSAVYLCASSLMPNNEQFFGPGTRLTVL.

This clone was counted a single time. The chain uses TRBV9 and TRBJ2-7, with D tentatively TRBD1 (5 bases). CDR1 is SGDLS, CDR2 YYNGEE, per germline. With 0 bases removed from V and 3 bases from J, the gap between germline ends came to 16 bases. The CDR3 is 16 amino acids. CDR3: CASSVGGRIGFYEQYF. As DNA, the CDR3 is TGTGCCAGCAGCGTAGGGGGCCGAATAGGGTTCTACGAGCAGTACTTC.

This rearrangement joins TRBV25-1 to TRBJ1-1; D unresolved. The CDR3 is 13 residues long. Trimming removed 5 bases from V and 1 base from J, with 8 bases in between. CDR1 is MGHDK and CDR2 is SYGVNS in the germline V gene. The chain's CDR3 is CASSPGQNTEAFF. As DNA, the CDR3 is TGTGCCAGCAGTCCGGGTCAGAACACTGAAGCTTTCTTT. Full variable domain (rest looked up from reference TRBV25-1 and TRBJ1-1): EADIYQTPRYLVIGTGKKITLECSQTMGHDKMYWYQQDPGMELHLIHYSYGVNSTEKGDLSSESTVSRIRTEHFPLTLESARPSHTSQYLCASSPGQNTEAFFGQGTRLTVV.

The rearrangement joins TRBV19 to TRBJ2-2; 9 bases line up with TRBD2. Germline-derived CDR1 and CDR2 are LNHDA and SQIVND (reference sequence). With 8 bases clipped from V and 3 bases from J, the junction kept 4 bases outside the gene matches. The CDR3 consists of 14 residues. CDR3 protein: CASRLAVHTGELFF. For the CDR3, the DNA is TGTGCCAGTCGACTAGCGGTACACACCGGGGAGCTGTTTTTT.

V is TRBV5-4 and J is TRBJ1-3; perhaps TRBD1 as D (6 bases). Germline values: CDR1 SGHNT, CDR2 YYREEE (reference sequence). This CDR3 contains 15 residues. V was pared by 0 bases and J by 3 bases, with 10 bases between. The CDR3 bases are TGTGCCAGCAGCTTGGCCGAGGGGGGTGGAAACACCATATATTTT. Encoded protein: CASSLAEGGGNTIYF.

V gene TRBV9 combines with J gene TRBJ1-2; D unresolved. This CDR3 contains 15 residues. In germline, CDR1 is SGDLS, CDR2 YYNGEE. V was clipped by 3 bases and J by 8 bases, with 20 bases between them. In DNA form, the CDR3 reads TGTGCCAGCAGCGCTTTCTGGAACCCATCGAAAGGCTACACCTTC. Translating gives CASSAFWNPSKGYTF.

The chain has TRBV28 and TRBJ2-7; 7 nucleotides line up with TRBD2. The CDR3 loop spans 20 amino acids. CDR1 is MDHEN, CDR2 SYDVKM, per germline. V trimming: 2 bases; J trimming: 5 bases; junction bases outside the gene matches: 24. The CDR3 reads CASSLPREALRLFEGNEQYF. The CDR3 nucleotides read TGTGCCAGCAGTTTACCCCGGGAGGCTCTGAGACTATTCGAGGGGAACGAGCAGTACTTC.

The CDR3 loop reads CASSYSTTGPGAQYF. CDR3 bases: TGTGCCAGCAGTTACTCGACCACGGGCCCCGGGGCCCAGTACTTC. V is TRBV6-5 and J is TRBJ2-5, with D maybe TRBD2 (5 bases). This CDR3 comprises 15 residues. Germline V gene lookup returns CDR1 MNHEY and CDR2 SVGAGI. Trimming cost V 0 bases and J 9 bases, with 17 bases left between them.

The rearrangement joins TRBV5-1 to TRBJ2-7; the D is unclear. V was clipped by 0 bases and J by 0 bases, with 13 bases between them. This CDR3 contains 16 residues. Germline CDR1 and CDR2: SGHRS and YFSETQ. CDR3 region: CASSLGPARISYEQYF. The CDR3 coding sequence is TGCGCCAGCAGCTTGGGGCCCGCTAGAATCTCCTACGAGCAGTACTTC. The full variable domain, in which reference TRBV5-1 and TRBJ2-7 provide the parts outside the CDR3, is KAGVTQTPRYLIKTRGQQVTLSCSPISGHRSVSWYQQTPGQGLQFLFEYFSETQRNKGNFPGRFSGRQFSNSRSEMNVSTLELGDSALYLCASSLGPARISYEQYFGPGTRLTVT.

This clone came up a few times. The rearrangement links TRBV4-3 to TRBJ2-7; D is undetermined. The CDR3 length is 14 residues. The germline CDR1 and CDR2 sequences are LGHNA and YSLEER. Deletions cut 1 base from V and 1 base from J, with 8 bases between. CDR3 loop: CASSQGRLSYEQYF. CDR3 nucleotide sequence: TGCGCCAGCAGCCAAGGCAGGTTATCCTACGAGCAGTACTTC.

The CDR3 DNA reads as TGTGCCAGCAGCTTGGTGGGACAGGGGGATCAGCCCCAGCATTTT. Translating it yields CASSLVGQGDQPQHF. The J gene is TRBJ1-5, the V gene TRBV5-5, with 11 bases identical to TRBD1. The V gene's germline CDR1 is SGHKS and CDR2 YYEKEE (reference sequence). The trim removed 0 bases at V and 5 bases at J, leaving 1 base unmatched. The CDR3 sequence is 15 residues long.

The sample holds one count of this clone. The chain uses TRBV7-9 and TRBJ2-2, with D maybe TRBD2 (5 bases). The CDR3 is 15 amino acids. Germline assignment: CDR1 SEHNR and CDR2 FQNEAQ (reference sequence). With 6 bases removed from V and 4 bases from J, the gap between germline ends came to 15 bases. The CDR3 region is CASREDGRGTGELFF. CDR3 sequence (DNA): TGTGCCAGCAGGGAGGACGGGCGAGGCACCGGGGAGCTGTTTTTT.

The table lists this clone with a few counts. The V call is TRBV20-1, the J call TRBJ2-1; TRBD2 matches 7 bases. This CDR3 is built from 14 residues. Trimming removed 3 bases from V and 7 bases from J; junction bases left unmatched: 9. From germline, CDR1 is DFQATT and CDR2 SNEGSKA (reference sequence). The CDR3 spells CSASGAGVSNEQFF. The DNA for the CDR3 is TGCAGTGCTAGTGGGGCGGGAGTAAGTAATGAGCAGTTCTTC.

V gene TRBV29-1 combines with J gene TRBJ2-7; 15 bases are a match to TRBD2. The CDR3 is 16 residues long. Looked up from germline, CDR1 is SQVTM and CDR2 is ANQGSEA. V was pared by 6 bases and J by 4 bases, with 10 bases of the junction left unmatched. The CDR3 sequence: CSVESGLAGGPYEQYF. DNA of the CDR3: TGCAGCGTGGAATCGGGACTAGCGGGAGGTCCTTACGAGCAGTACTTC.

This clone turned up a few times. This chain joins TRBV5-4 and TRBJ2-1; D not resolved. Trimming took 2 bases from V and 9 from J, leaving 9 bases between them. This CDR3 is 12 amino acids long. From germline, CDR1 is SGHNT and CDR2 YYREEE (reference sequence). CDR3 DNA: TGTGCCAGCAGCTTTGGTCCGACTGAGCAGTTCTTC. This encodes CASSFGPTEQFF.

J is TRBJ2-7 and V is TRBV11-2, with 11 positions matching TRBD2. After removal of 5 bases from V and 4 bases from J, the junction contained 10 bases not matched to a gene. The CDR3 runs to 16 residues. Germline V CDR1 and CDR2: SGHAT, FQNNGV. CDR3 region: CASSAVSGRAGYEQYF. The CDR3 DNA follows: TGTGCCAGCAGCGCTGTTAGCGGGAGGGCCGGGTACGAGCAGTACTTC.

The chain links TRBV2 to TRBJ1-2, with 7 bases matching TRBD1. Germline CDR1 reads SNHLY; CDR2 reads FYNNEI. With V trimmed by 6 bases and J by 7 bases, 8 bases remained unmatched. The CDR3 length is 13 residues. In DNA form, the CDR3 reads TGTGCCAGCAGAATAGACAGGGAGTCTGGCTACACCTTC. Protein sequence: CASRIDRESGYTF.

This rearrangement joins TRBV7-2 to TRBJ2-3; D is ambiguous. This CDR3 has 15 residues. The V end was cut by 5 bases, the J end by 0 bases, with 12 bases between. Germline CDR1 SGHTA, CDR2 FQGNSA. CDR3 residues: CASSTQFQSTDTQYF. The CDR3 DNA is TGTGCCAGCAGCACACAATTCCAGAGCACAGATACGCAGTATTTT.

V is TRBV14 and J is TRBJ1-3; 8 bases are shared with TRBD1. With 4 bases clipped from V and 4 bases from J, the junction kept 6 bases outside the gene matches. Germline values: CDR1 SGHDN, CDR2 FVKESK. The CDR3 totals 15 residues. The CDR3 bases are TGTGCCAGCAGCCTCCAGGGGGCAGGAGGAAACACCATATATTTT. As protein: CASSLQGAGGNTIYF.

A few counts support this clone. The CDR3 reads CASSYPGQVASQYF. The CDR3 coding sequence is TGTGCCAGCAGTTACCCCGGACAGGTTGCGTCGCAGTATTTT. V gene TRBV6-2 or TRBV6-3 combines with J gene TRBJ2-3; 7 bases match TRBD1. Germline assignment: CDR1 MNHEY and CDR2 SVGEGT. V trimming: 2 bases; J trimming: 10 bases; junction bases outside the gene matches: 9. CDR3 length: 14 residues.

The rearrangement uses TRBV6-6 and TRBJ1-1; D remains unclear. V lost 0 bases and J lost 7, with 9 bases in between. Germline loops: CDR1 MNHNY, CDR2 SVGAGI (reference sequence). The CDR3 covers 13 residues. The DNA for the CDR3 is TGTGCCAGCAGTTACTCGATATCCAATGAAGCTTTCTTT. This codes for CASSYSISNEAFF.

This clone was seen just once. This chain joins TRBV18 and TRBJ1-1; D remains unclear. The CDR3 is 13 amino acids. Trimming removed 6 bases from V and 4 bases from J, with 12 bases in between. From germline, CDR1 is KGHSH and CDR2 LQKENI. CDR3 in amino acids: CASSFGEGTEAFF. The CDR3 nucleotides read TGTGCCAGCTCCTTCGGTGAGGGCACTGAAGCTTTCTTT.